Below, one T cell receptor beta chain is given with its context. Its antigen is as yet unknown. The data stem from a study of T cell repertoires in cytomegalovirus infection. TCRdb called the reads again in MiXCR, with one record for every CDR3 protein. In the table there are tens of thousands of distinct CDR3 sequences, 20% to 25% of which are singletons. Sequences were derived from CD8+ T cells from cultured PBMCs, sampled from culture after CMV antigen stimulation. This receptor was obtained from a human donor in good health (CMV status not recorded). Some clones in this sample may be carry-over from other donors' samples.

This chain's CDR3 is CASSRDREANYGYTF. The CDR3 nucleotides read TGTGCCAGCAGTCGCGACAGGGAAGCTAACTATGGCTACACCTTC. The genes are TRBV6-6 and TRBJ1-2; TRBD1 matches 7 bases. Germline V gene data show CDR1 as MNHNY and CDR2 as SVGAGI (reference sequence). The ends lost 5 bases at V and 0 bases at J; junction bases unmatched: 6. This CDR3 has 15 amino acids.